This is a list of T cell receptor beta chains from one sample in a study of blood T cell repertoires in COVID-19. Sequencing was performed with immunoSEQ multiplex PCR; in TCRdb, only in-frame clones are kept and a portion is missing. This table holds about 210,000 clones, more than 75% found once. Sequenced material: peripheral blood. Receptors were obtained from a man aged 60-69 years who had recovered from COVID-19. Each CDR3 is given with its conserved first and last residue. Fields, in order: V gene, J gene, D gene, clone size, CDR3 protein, CDR3 DNA. D genes are given only for firm matches. Clone size, where shown, is once, few, many, or a class for clones that have expanded.

V gene: TRBV6-5; J gene: TRBJ2-1; D gene: TRBD2; clone size: -; CDR3 protein: CASSAGLAGHNEQFF; CDR3 DNA: TGTGCCAGCAGCGCGGGACTAGCGGGGCACAATGAGCAGTTCTTC
V gene: TRBV5-1; J gene: TRBJ1-2; D gene: TRBD1; clone size: -; CDR3 protein: CASSLQPGQGTYGYTF; CDR3 DNA: TGCGCCAGCAGCTTGCAACCGGGACAGGGCACCTATGGCTACACCTTC
V gene: TRBV11-2; J gene: TRBJ2-7; D gene: -; clone size: -; CDR3 protein: CASSFDKPEQYF; CDR3 DNA: TGTGCCAGCAGCTTTGACAAACCCGAGCAGTACTTC
V gene: TRBV9; J gene: TRBJ1-2; D gene: -; clone size: -; CDR3 protein: CASSPGNYGYTF; CDR3 DNA: TGTGCCAGCAGCCCCGGGAACTATGGCTACACCTTC
V gene: TRBV7-9; J gene: TRBJ2-7; D gene: -; clone size: once; CDR3 protein: CASSLAAGGGEQYF; CDR3 DNA: TGTGCCAGCAGCTTAGCGGCTGGGGGAGGCGAGCAGTACTTC
V gene: TRBV6-5; J gene: TRBJ2-5; D gene: -; clone size: -; CDR3 protein: CASTKTAQETQYF; CDR3 DNA: TGTGCCAGCACCAAGACAGCTCAAGAGACCCAGTACTTC
V gene: TRBV27; J gene: TRBJ2-7; D gene: -; clone size: few; CDR3 protein: CASSFRQGHNSYEQYF; CDR3 DNA: TGTGCCAGCAGTTTCCGTCAGGGTCACAACTCCTACGAGCAGTACTTC
V gene: TRBV9; J gene: TRBJ1-5; D gene: -; clone size: -; CDR3 protein: CASSPGPGGQPQHF; CDR3 DNA: TGTGCCAGCAGCCCGGGGCCGGGAGGCCAGCCCCAGCATTTT
V gene: TRBV7-8; J gene: TRBJ2-6; D gene: TRBD2; clone size: -; CDR3 protein: CASSLTGGVFSGANVLTF; CDR3 DNA: TGTGCCAGCAGCTTAACGGGGGGTGTTTTCTCTGGGGCCAACGTCCTGACTTTC
V gene: TRBV29-1; J gene: TRBJ2-1; D gene: TRBD2; clone size: -; CDR3 protein: CSVATSGGASREQFF; CDR3 DNA: TGCAGCGTTGCGACTAGCGGGGGGGCCAGTCGTGAGCAGTTCTTC
V gene: TRBV6-5; J gene: TRBJ2-5; D gene: TRBD1; clone size: -; CDR3 protein: CASRLQGRETQYF; CDR3 DNA: TGTGCCAGCAGGTTACAGGGGCGGGAGACCCAGTACTTC
V gene: TRBV30; J gene: TRBJ1-2; D gene: TRBD1; clone size: once; CDR3 protein: CAWGRVGTGLKAF; CDR3 DNA: TGTGCCTGGGGCAGAGTAGGGACAGGACTAAAGGCCTTC
V gene: TRBV9; J gene: TRBJ2-5; D gene: -; clone size: -; CDR3 protein: CASSVEESEETQYF; CDR3 DNA: TGTGCCAGCAGCGTAGAGGAGTCCGAAGAGACCCAGTACTTC
V gene: TRBV2; J gene: TRBJ2-2; D gene: -; clone size: -; CDR3 protein: CASSETGSNTGELFF; CDR3 DNA: TGTGCCAGCAGTGAGACAGGTTCTAACACCGGGGAGCTGTTTTTT
V gene: TRBV5-1; J gene: TRBJ2-1; D gene: -; clone size: -; CDR3 protein: CASSLGGNEQFF; CDR3 DNA: TGCGCCAGCAGCTTGGGCGGCAATGAGCAGTTCTTC
V gene: TRBV6-5; J gene: TRBJ1-5; D gene: TRBD1; clone size: -; CDR3 protein: CATSRTGPQPQHF; CDR3 DNA: TGTGCCACCAGTAGGACAGGGCCTCAGCCCCAGCATTTT
V gene: TRBV30; J gene: TRBJ1-1; D gene: -; clone size: -; CDR3 protein: CAWKHTRNTEAFF; CDR3 DNA: TGTGCCTGGAAACACACCCGGAACACTGAAGCTTTCTTT
V gene: TRBV10-2; J gene: TRBJ1-6; D gene: -; clone size: -; CDR3 protein: CASSESRGSGNNSPLHF; CDR3 DNA: TGCGCCAGCAGTGAGTCAAGGGGTTCGGGCAATAATTCACCCCTCCACTTT
V gene: TRBV5-1; J gene: TRBJ2-6; D gene: -; clone size: -; CDR3 protein: CASTTVPQAGANVLTF; CDR3 DNA: TGCGCCAGCACCACCGTCCCCCAGGCCGGGGCCAACGTCCTGACTTTC
V gene: TRBV2; J gene: TRBJ1-6; D gene: TRBD1; clone size: -; CDR3 protein: CASSERTGVSPLHF; CDR3 DNA: TGTGCCAGCAGTGAAAGGACAGGTGTTTCACCCCTCCACTTT
V gene: TRBV18; J gene: TRBJ1-2; D gene: -; clone size: -; CDR3 protein: CASSPFDGLANYGYTF; CDR3 DNA: TGTGCCAGCTCACCCTTTGACGGGTTAGCTAACTATGGCTACACCTTC
V gene: TRBV19; J gene: TRBJ1-3; D gene: TRBD1; clone size: -; CDR3 protein: CASLPSDRFLSGNTIYF; CDR3 DNA: TGTGCCAGCTTACCCTCGGACAGGTTTCTCTCTGGAAACACCATATATTTT
V gene: TRBV5-1; J gene: TRBJ2-7; D gene: TRBD1; clone size: -; CDR3 protein: CASSTRTGGHEQYF; CDR3 DNA: TGCGCCAGCAGCACACGGACAGGGGGTCACGAGCAGTACTTC
V gene: TRBV28; J gene: TRBJ2-5; D gene: TRBD1; clone size: -; CDR3 protein: CASSSGQGVQETQYF; CDR3 DNA: TGTGCCAGCAGTTCGGGACAGGGGGTCCAAGAGACCCAGTACTTC
V gene: TRBV9; J gene: TRBJ1-2; D gene: -; clone size: -; CDR3 protein: CASSERPVVPGYGYTF; CDR3 DNA: TGTGCCAGCAGCGAACGGCCGGTAGTGCCGGGCTATGGCTACACCTTC
V gene: TRBV30; J gene: TRBJ1-1; D gene: -; clone size: -; CDR3 protein: CAWSSGAGKAFF; CDR3 DNA: TGTGCCTGGAGCAGTGGGGCTGGTAAAGCTTTCTTT
V gene: TRBV3-1/TRBV3-2; J gene: TRBJ2-4; D gene: -; clone size: -; CDR3 protein: CASSHGGSGRDNIQYF; CDR3 DNA: TGTGCCAGCAGCCATGGGGGGTCGGGAAGGGATAACATTCAGTACTTC
V gene: TRBV27; J gene: TRBJ1-4; D gene: TRBD1; clone size: -; CDR3 protein: CASSLYPGQGGEKLFF; CDR3 DNA: TGTGCCAGCAGTTTATACCCGGGACAGGGAGGCGAAAAACTGTTTTTT
V gene: TRBV7-9; J gene: TRBJ2-1; D gene: TRBD2; clone size: -; CDR3 protein: CASGQRTSSYNEQFF; CDR3 DNA: TGTGCCAGCGGGCAAAGGACTAGCTCCTACAATGAGCAGTTCTTC
V gene: TRBV4-3; J gene: TRBJ1-4; D gene: -; clone size: -; CDR3 protein: CASSLQGPSVNEKLFF; CDR3 DNA: TGCGCCAGCAGCCTTCAAGGCCCAAGCGTAAATGAAAAACTGTTTTTT
V gene: TRBV18; J gene: TRBJ1-3; D gene: -; clone size: -; CDR3 protein: CASSPLRDTASGNTIYF; CDR3 DNA: TGTGCCAGCTCACCGCTCCGGGACACCGCTTCTGGAAACACCATATATTTT
V gene: TRBV19; J gene: TRBJ2-7; D gene: TRBD1; clone size: -; CDR3 protein: CASSIDGTGNDEQYF; CDR3 DNA: TGTGCCAGTAGTATAGACGGGACAGGGAACGACGAGCAGTACTTC
V gene: TRBV5-1; J gene: TRBJ2-5; D gene: -; clone size: -; CDR3 protein: CASRAGARETQYF; CDR3 DNA: TGCGCCAGCAGGGCAGGCGCAAGGGAGACCCAGTACTTC
V gene: TRBV5-1; J gene: TRBJ2-7; D gene: -; clone size: -; CDR3 protein: CASSLGQSYEQYF; CDR3 DNA: TGCGCCAGCAGCCTCGGACAGAGTTACGAGCAGTACTTC
V gene: TRBV6-5; J gene: TRBJ1-1; D gene: TRBD1; clone size: -; CDR3 protein: CASSRQGDTEAFF; CDR3 DNA: TGTGCCAGCAGTCGACAGGGAGACACTGAAGCTTTCTTT
V gene: TRBV3-1/TRBV3-2; J gene: TRBJ1-1; D gene: -; clone size: -; CDR3 protein: CASSQDKGETLWHTEAFF; CDR3 DNA: TGTGCCAGCAGCCAAGATAAGGGGGAGACCTTATGGCACACTGAAGCTTTCTTT
V gene: TRBV4-1; J gene: TRBJ1-6; D gene: -; clone size: -; CDR3 protein: CASSPPERTELNSPLHF; CDR3 DNA: TGCGCCAGCAGCCCGCCAGAGAGGACAGAACTTAATTCACCCCTCCACTTT
V gene: TRBV19; J gene: TRBJ2-2; D gene: TRBD1; clone size: -; CDR3 protein: CASSSPGQGRKTGELFF; CDR3 DNA: TGTGCCAGTAGTTCCCCGGGACAGGGGCGGAAGACCGGGGAGCTGTTTTTT
V gene: TRBV29-1; J gene: TRBJ2-7; D gene: -; clone size: once; CDR3 protein: CSVAQWGGAEEQYF; CDR3 DNA: TGCAGCGTTGCCCAGTGGGGGGGGGCGGAAGAGCAGTACTTC
V gene: TRBV3-1/TRBV3-2; J gene: TRBJ2-7; D gene: TRBD2; clone size: -; CDR3 protein: CASGGGEQYF; CDR3 DNA: TGTGCCAGCGGCGGGGGCGAGCAGTACTTC
V gene: TRBV19; J gene: TRBJ2-5; D gene: TRBD1; clone size: -; CDR3 protein: CASRMERTGEMETQYF; CDR3 DNA: TGTGCCAGTCGTATGGAGAGGACAGGGGAAATGGAGACCCAGTACTTC
V gene: TRBV5-1; J gene: TRBJ2-3; D gene: -; clone size: -; CDR3 protein: CASSPRTTSTDTQYF; CDR3 DNA: TGCGCCAGCAGCCCCCGGACTACCTCCACAGATACGCAGTATTTT
V gene: TRBV11-3; J gene: TRBJ2-5; D gene: -; clone size: -; CDR3 protein: CASSFQAQETQYF; CDR3 DNA: TGTGCCAGCAGCTTTCAGGCCCAAGAGACCCAGTACTTC
V gene: TRBV5-4; J gene: TRBJ1-1; D gene: TRBD1; clone size: once; CDR3 protein: CASSWTGRDTEAFF; CDR3 DNA: TGTGCCAGCAGCTGGACAGGGAGAGACACTGAAGCTTTCTTT
V gene: TRBV9; J gene: TRBJ1-2; D gene: TRBD1; clone size: once; CDR3 protein: CASSVDQTGGALSGYTF; CDR3 DNA: TGTGCCAGCAGCGTAGACCAGACAGGGGGGGCTCTTAGTGGCTACACCTTC
V gene: TRBV11-2; J gene: TRBJ2-5; D gene: -; clone size: -; CDR3 protein: CASSSRLVETQYF; CDR3 DNA: TGTGCCAGCAGCTCTAGGCTAGTGGAGACCCAGTACTTC
V gene: TRBV6-2/TRBV6-3; J gene: TRBJ1-5; D gene: TRBD1; clone size: -; CDR3 protein: CASSFDRAFQPQHF; CDR3 DNA: TGTGCCAGCAGTTTTGACAGGGCGTTTCAGCCCCAGCATTTT
V gene: TRBV10-1; J gene: TRBJ1-1; D gene: -; clone size: -; CDR3 protein: CASRKPHRALNTEAFF; CDR3 DNA: TGCGCCAGCAGGAAACCCCACAGGGCGTTGAACACTGAAGCTTTCTTT
V gene: TRBV11-2; J gene: TRBJ1-1; D gene: -; clone size: -; CDR3 protein: CASSLGGGLAFF; CDR3 DNA: TGTGCCAGCAGCTTAGGGGGGGGGTTGGCTTTCTTT
V gene: TRBV28; J gene: TRBJ2-3; D gene: -; clone size: -; CDR3 protein: CASSLSRPFEDTQYF; CDR3 DNA: TGTGCCAGCAGTTTATCTAGGCCCTTTGAAGATACGCAGTATTTT
V gene: TRBV7-9; J gene: TRBJ2-7; D gene: -; clone size: -; CDR3 protein: CASSPWTAVSEQYF; CDR3 DNA: TGTGCCAGCAGCCCGTGGACAGCCGTTTCCGAGCAGTACTTC
V gene: TRBV4-1; J gene: TRBJ1-3; D gene: -; clone size: -; CDR3 protein: CASSQGQISGNTIYF; CDR3 DNA: TGCGCCAGCAGCCAAGGACAGATCTCTGGAAACACCATATATTTT